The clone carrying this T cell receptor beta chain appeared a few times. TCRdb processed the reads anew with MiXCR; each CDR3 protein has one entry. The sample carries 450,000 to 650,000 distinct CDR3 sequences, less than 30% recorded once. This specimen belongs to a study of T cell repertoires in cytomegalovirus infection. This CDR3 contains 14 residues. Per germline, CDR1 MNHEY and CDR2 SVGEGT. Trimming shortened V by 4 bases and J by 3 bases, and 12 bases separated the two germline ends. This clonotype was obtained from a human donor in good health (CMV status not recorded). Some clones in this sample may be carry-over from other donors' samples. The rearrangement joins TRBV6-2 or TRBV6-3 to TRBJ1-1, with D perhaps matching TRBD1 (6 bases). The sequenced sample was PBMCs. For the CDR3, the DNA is TGTGCCAGCAGTTTACAGGGAGGGTACACTGAAGCTTTCTTT. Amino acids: CASSLQGGYTEAFF.